A single sample is the source of the 29 T cell receptor beta chains below, sequenced in a study of identical twins. A single record per CDR3 protein comes from TCRdb applying MiXCR to the 5' RACE reads. The table records about 810,000 distinct CDR3 sequences, 9% to 15% of them present only once. This sample also appeared in a second study, on yellow fever vaccine responses in identical twins.

The sample consisted of PBMCs. These receptors all stem from a woman between 18 and 29 years old in good health.

This clonotype was detected a few times. This sequence joins TRBV29-1 and TRBJ2-7; TRBD1 matches at 7 bases. The length of the CDR3 is 11 residues. Germline CDR1 is SQVTM and CDR2 is ANQGSEA. V trimming: 6 bases; J trimming: 5 bases; junction bases outside the gene matches: 4. The CDR3 region has the DNA TGCAGCGTGACAGGGTTACACGAGCAGTACTTC. It encodes CSVTGLHEQYF.

This clonotype was counted many times. The chain links TRBV2 to TRBJ2-5; 8 nucleotides match TRBD2. Losses at the gene ends were 7 bases for V and 4 bases for J; bases not matched to a gene: 2. This CDR3 has 12 amino acids. Germline V CDR1 and CDR2: SNHLY, FYNNEI. CDR3 amino acids: CASTRGGETQYF. The CDR3 bases are TGTGCCAGCACTCGGGGGGGAGAGACCCAGTACTTC.

This clonotype was picked up a small number of times. The chain combines TRBV20-1 with TRBJ2-2, with 7 positions matching TRBD2. Losses at the gene ends were 6 bases for V and 1 base for J; bases not matched to a gene: 5. CDR3 length: 14 amino acids. Germline values: CDR1 DFQATT, CDR2 SNEGSKA (reference sequence). As DNA, the CDR3 is TGCAGTGCCACAAGGGAGGGGAACACCGGGGAGCTGTTTTTT. Translated, it gives CSATREGNTGELFF.

A few counts support this clonotype. The chain employs TRBV7-2 and TRBJ2-2; D gene unclear. Trimming pared 1 base from V and 5 bases from J, leaving 8 bases between. Germline assignment: CDR1 SGHTA and CDR2 FQGNSA. The CDR3 length is 14 residues. The CDR3 region has the DNA TGTGCCAGCAGCTTAGGCCACCAGACCGGGGAGCTGTTTTTT. This gives the protein CASSLGHQTGELFF.

This clonotype was found many times. The rearrangement joins TRBV12-3 or TRBV12-4 to TRBJ1-6; no clear D. The CDR3 contains 13 residues. Trimming took off 2 bases at V and 10 bases at J, with 9 bases between the two ends. The CDR3 is CASSLKAASPLHF. The CDR3 coding sequence is TGTGCCAGCAGTTTAAAGGCAGCCTCACCCCTCCACTTT.

This clonotype was observed a few times. V usage is TRBV12-3 or TRBV12-4 and J usage is TRBJ2-5; D gene unclear. CDR3 length: 13 residues. The V end was cut by 5 bases, the J end by 7 bases, with 14 bases between. CDR3 loop: CASSRAEGATQYF. CDR3 DNA: TGTGCCAGCAGTCGAGCTGAAGGTGCGACCCAGTACTTC.

The gene calls are TRBV28 and TRBJ1-4, with D possibly TRBD1 on 6 matching bases. The CDR3 has 14 residues. Trimming left V 10 bases short and J 4 bases short, with 16 bases between. The germline gives CDR1 MDHEN, CDR2 SYDVKM. CDR3 residues: CAISGTPHNEKLFF. Here the CDR3 DNA reads TGTGCCATTTCCGGGACACCGCATAATGAAAAACTGTTTTTT.

This clonotype turned up a few times. The chain couples TRBV6-1 to TRBJ1-2; a possible D gene is TRBD1 (5 bases). Germline V lookup: CDR1 MNHNS, CDR2 SASEGT. This CDR3 is 13 amino acids long. V shed 4 bases and J shed 4 bases, with 10 bases lying between them. The CDR3 is CASSGSGTYGYTF. CDR3 coding DNA: TGTGCCAGCAGTGGATCAGGGACCTATGGCTACACCTTC.

This clonotype was counted at least ten times. This chain links TRBV12-3 or TRBV12-4 with TRBJ2-1; no firm D call. Trimming pared 7 bases from V and 6 bases from J, leaving 13 bases between. CDR3 length: 13 amino acids. The CDR3 DNA sequence: TGTGCCAGCAACCCCGTGGTAAGCAATGAGCAGTTCTTC. This sequence encodes CASNPVVSNEQFF.

This clonotype showed up just a few times. This chain uses TRBV7-9 with TRBJ2-1; weak D call: TRBD2 (6 bases). This CDR3 region has 15 residues. Germline-derived CDR1 and CDR2 are SEHNR and FQNEAQ (reference sequence). Trimming removed 0 bases from V and 0 bases from J, with 6 bases in between. CDR3 sequence: CASSLARGSYNEQFF. CDR3 sequence (DNA): TGTGCCAGCAGCTTAGCGCGGGGCTCCTACAATGAGCAGTTCTTC.

This clonotype was picked up many times. The chain is built from TRBV3-1 and TRBJ2-3; D uncertain. V was pared by 5 bases and J by 2 bases, with 17 bases between. Germline CDR1 and CDR2: LGHDT and YNNKEL (reference sequence). CDR3 length: 16 residues. The CDR3 coding sequence is TGTGCCAGCAGCGAGATGGGGAATACCTACACAGATACGCAGTATTTT. Translation gives CASSEMGNTYTDTQYF.

The sample holds a few counts of this clonotype. The chain joins TRBV4-1 to TRBJ2-7; 13 nucleotides line up with TRBD2. This CDR3 spans 15 amino acids. V lost 3 bases and J lost 2; bases outside the gene matches: 1. Germline loops: CDR1 MGHRA, CDR2 YSYEKL. In DNA, the CDR3 is TGCGCCAGCAGCCAGGGGACTAGCGGGGCCTACGAGCAGTACTTC. Translated, it gives CASSQGTSGAYEQYF.

This clonotype was counted between two and nine times. The chain is built from TRBV7-8 and TRBJ2-1, with 7 bases identical to TRBD1. CDR1 SGHVS and CDR2 FQNEAQ come from the germline V gene. Unmatched junction bases numbered 11, after V lost 2 bases and J lost 10 bases. CDR3 length: 15 residues. The CDR3, as DNA: TGTGCCAGCAGCTTAAGGGACAGCCTAATAGGGGAGCAGTTCTTC. Translation gives CASSLRDSLIGEQFF. The complete variable domain, with remaining parts taken from reference TRBV7-8 and TRBJ2-1, reads GAGVSQSPRYKVAKRGQDVALRCDPISGHVSLFWYQQALGQGPEFLTYFQNEAQLDKSGLPSDRFFAERPEGSVSTLKIQRTQQEDSAVYLCASSLRDSLIGEQFFGPGTRLTVL.

This clonotype was counted between two and nine times. This chain joins TRBV7-2 and TRBJ2-7; tentatively, D is TRBD1 (6 bases). CDR3 length equals 15 residues. V lost 3 bases to trimming and J lost 2 bases, with 14 bases between them. Germline CDR1 is SGHTA and CDR2 is FQGNSA. The CDR3 nucleotides read TGTGCCAGCAGCTTCACAGGGTCCGATACCTACGAGCAGTACGTC. It is translated as CASSFTGSDTYEQYV.

This rearrangement joins TRBV5-4 to TRBJ2-3; D possibly uses TRBD1 or TRBD2 (5 bases each). This CDR3 has 13 amino acids. Trimming shortened V by 4 bases and J by 6 bases, and 12 bases separated the two germline ends. From germline, CDR1 is SGHNT and CDR2 YYREEE (reference sequence). The CDR3 region has the DNA TGTGCCAGCAGCGAGGGGCGGCTGGATACGCAGTATTTT. Its translation is CASSEGRLDTQYF.

In its sample, this clonotype was seen many times. The chain employs TRBV6-5 and TRBJ2-3; D perhaps matches TRBD2 (6 bases). The CDR3 runs to 16 residues. Per the germline V gene, CDR1 is MNHEY and CDR2 is SVGAGI. V lost 4 bases, J lost 0 bases, and 14 bases lay in between. This CDR3 reads CASSSRTGTSTDTQYF. The CDR3 DNA is TGTGCCAGCAGTTCCAGAACCGGGACTAGCACAGATACGCAGTATTTT.

In this sample, this clonotype turned up many times. The gene calls are TRBV27 and TRBJ2-2, with a weak D call TRBD1 (5 bases). Germline V gene lookup returns CDR1 MNHEY and CDR2 SMNVEV (reference sequence). The CDR3 totals 13 residues. V shed 5 bases and J shed 6 bases, with 10 bases lying between them. The CDR3 nucleotides are TGTGCCAGCAGTGCCAGGGTGTCCGGGGAGCTGTTTTTT. This gives the protein CASSARVSGELFF.

V is TRBV9 and J is TRBJ2-3; TRBD2 agrees at 7 bases. The CDR3 consists of 15 residues. Unmatched junction bases numbered 3, after V lost 2 bases and J lost 0 bases. Germline V gives CDR1 SGDLS, CDR2 YYNGEE. CDR3 loop: CASSVRTSSTDTQYF. The CDR3 coding sequence is TGTGCCAGCAGCGTCCGGACTAGTAGCACAGATACGCAGTATTTT.

The table lists this clonotype with many counts. The chain employs TRBV6-6 and TRBJ2-3; no clear D gene. V shed 8 bases and J shed 8 bases, with 11 bases lying between them. The length of the CDR3 is 11 residues. Germline V lookup: CDR1 MNHNY, CDR2 SVGAGI (reference sequence). CDR3 sequence (DNA): TGTGCCAGCGGGGTCGCCGGTACGCAGTATTTT. As protein: CASGVAGTQYF.

This sequence joins TRBV13 and TRBJ1-4; TRBD1 might be the D (6 bases). V was trimmed by 7 bases and J by 5 bases, leaving 14 bases between them. The CDR3 consists of 14 residues. Germline V CDR1 and CDR2: PRHDT, FYEKMQ (reference sequence). CDR3 nucleotide sequence: TGTGCCAGCACCCTACAGGGCCCAAATGAAAAACTGTTTTTT. This codes for CASTLQGPNEKLFF.

This clonotype turned up a few times. The chain employs TRBV24-1 and TRBJ2-6; D not certain. CDR1 is KGHDR, CDR2 SFDVKD, per germline. Trimming shortened V by 5 bases and J by 0 bases, and 7 bases separated the two germline ends. The CDR3 spans 15 residues. CDR3 protein: CATSARTSGANVLTF. The DNA of the CDR3 is TGTGCCACCAGTGCCAGGACCTCTGGGGCCAACGTCCTGACTTTC.

This clonotype has a handful of counts. This rearrangement joins TRBV7-2 to TRBJ1-1; no definite D call. Germline CDR1 is SGHTA and CDR2 is FQGNSA. V was clipped by 3 bases and J by 7 bases, with 9 bases between them. The CDR3 totals 12 residues. The CDR3 nucleotides are TGTGCCAGCAGCTTCGGGTTCATTGAAGCTTTCTTT. Its protein is CASSFGFIEAFF.

This clonotype came up a few times. The V call is TRBV6-2 or TRBV6-3, the J call TRBJ2-5; D is perhaps TRBD1 or TRBD2 (5 bases each). This CDR3 spans 15 amino acids. Deletions cut 6 bases from V and 2 bases from J, with 16 bases between. Germline CDR1 reads MNHEY; CDR2 reads SVGEGT. CDR3 sequence: CASSPMGTGQETQYF. CDR3 DNA: TGTGCCAGCAGCCCGATGGGGACGGGACAAGAGACCCAGTACTTC.

The CDR3: CASSTRAPGNEQFF. In nucleotides, the CDR3 is TGTGCCAGCAGTACCCGGGCCCCAGGCAATGAGCAGTTCTTC. The gene calls are TRBV27 and TRBJ2-1; the D is unclear. The V gene lost 5 bases and the J gene lost 6 bases, with 14 bases spanning the gap. Germline V lookup: CDR1 MNHEY, CDR2 SMNVEV (reference sequence). The CDR3 has 14 residues.

About this clonotype: The junction departs from the called germline gene at one end, perhaps through a read error. The chain recombines TRBV7-9 with TRBJ1-1, with unresolved D. CDR1 is SEHNR, CDR2 FQNEAQ, per germline (reference sequence). This CDR3 region has 12 residues. CDR3 amino acids: CASSLTSGMRDF. CDR3 bases: TGTGCCAGCAGCCTGACCTCGGGAATGCGGGACTTT. The whole variable domain, remainder taken from reference TRBV7-9 and TRBJ1-1, is DTGVSQNPRHKITKRGQNVTFRCDPISEHNRLYWYRQTLGQGPEFLTYFQNEAQLEKSRLLSDRFSAERPKGSFSTLEIQRTEQGDSAMYLCASSLTSGMRDFGQGTRLTVV.

The gene calls are TRBV3-1 and TRBJ2-2; TRBD1 matches 9 bases. After removal of 5 bases from V and 6 bases from J, the junction contained 10 bases not matched to a gene. The CDR3 extends over 16 amino acids. The germline CDR1 and CDR2 sequences are LGHDT and YNNKEL (reference sequence). The CDR3 loop reads CASSAGTGPFAGELFF. CDR3 in DNA: TGTGCCAGCAGCGCAGGGACAGGGCCGTTCGCCGGGGAGCTGTTTTTT. Supplemented by reference TRBV3-1 and TRBJ2-2, the full variable domain reads DTAVSQTPKYLVTQMGNDKSIKCEQNLGHDTMYWYKQDSKKFLKIMFSYNNKELIINETVPNRFSPKSPDKAHLNLHINSLELGDSAVYFCASSAGTGPFAGELFFGEGSRLTVL.

The chain couples TRBV28 to TRBJ1-1; a possible D gene is TRBD1 (6 bases). Germline V gene lookup returns CDR1 MDHEN and CDR2 SYDVKM. V lost 6 bases and J 1 base, leaving 24 bases between the germline ends. The CDR3 extends over 18 amino acids. The CDR3: CASRRQKGLTGRNTEAFF. CDR3 coding DNA: TGTGCCAGCAGGCGACAGAAGGGACTTACAGGGAGGAACACTGAAGCTTTCTTT.

This clonotype has ten or more counts. The chain recombines TRBV4-2 with TRBJ1-1, with D possibly being TRBD1 (6 bases). Germline-derived CDR1 and CDR2 are LGHNA and YNFKEQ. The CDR3 covers 16 residues. Trimming stripped 3 bases from V and 0 bases from J, with 14 bases between. The CDR3 sequence is CASSQGAAGVNTEAFF. As DNA, the CDR3 is TGTGCCAGCAGCCAGGGGGCGGCTGGGGTGAACACTGAAGCTTTCTTT.

The chain employs TRBV9 and TRBJ2-3; 8 nucleotides match TRBD1. CDR3 length: 15 amino acids. In germline, CDR1 is SGDLS, CDR2 YYNGEE. V was pared by 6 bases and J by 0 bases, with 6 bases of the junction left unmatched. CDR3 amino acids: CASKPQGASTDTQYF. The CDR3 bases are TGTGCCAGCAAACCCCAGGGGGCTAGCACAGATACGCAGTATTTT.